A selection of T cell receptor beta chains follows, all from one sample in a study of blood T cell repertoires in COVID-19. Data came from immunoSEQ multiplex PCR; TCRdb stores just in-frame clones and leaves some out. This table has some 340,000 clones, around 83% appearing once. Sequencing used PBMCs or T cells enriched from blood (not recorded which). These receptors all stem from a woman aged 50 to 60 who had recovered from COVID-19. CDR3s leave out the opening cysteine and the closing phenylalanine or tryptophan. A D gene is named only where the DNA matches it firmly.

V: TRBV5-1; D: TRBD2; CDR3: ASQRDVTYNEQF
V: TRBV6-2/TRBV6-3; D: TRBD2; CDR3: ASSRGRAQETQY
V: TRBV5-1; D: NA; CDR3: ASSLLADHTGELF
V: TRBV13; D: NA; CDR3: ASSLAGGANEKLF
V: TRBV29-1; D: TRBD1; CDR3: SVSRDRADTEAF
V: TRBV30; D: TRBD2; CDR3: AWSRQAGGGY
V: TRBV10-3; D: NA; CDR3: AIRDSSSYNEQF
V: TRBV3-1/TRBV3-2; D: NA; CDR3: ASSQGAANQPQH
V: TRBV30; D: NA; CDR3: AWSVQDTQY
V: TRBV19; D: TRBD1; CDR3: ATRGQGNYGYT
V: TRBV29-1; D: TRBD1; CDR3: SADRGQGTGEAF
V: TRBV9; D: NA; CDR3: ASSLVGGSGEKLF
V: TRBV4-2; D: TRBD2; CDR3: ASSPRLAGAPVAYEQY
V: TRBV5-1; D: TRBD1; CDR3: ASSTGEEGYEQY
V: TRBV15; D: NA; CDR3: ATSSDITEAF
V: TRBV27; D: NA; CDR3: ASSPKVGSTEAF
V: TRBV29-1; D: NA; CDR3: SVERDTFLGYT
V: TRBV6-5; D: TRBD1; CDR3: ASSYSTGRNSPLH
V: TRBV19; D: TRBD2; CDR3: ASSPRLAGEQF
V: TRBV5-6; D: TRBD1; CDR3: ASSPIEHDRGYEQY
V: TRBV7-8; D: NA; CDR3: ASSLADRGVASPLH
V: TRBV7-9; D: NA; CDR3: ASSQDTLSPLH
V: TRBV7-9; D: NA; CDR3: ASSPPASSGKLF
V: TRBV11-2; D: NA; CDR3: ASSFLLETQY
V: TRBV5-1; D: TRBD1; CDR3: ASSLEADRGYGYT
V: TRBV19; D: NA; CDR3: ASRSGSGGDYGYT
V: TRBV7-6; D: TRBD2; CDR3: ASSLALAGGYEQY
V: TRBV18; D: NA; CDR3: ASSSALLSGANVLT
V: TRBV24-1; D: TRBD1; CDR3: ATSDRRQGHGYT
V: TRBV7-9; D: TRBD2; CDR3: ASSLEWTSGAYTDTQY
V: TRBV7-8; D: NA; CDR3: ASSPSPGGTGELF
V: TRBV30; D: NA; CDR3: AWSKGGAGNQPQH
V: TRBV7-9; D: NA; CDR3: ASSLALGTQETQY
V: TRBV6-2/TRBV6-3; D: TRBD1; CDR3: ASSLPDRFLTDTQY
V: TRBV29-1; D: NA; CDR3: SIGAINSGELF
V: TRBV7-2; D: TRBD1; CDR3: ASSLSWTGANNQPQH
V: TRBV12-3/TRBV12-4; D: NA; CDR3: ASSRLPGNTIY
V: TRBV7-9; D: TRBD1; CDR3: ASSIITGGAGKNIQY
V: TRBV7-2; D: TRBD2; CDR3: ASSANSGGTQY
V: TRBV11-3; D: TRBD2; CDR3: ASSSPPGTSGTTDTQY
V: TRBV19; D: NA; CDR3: ASSTRGPRYYTEAF
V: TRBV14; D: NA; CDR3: ASSQAPSLYEQY
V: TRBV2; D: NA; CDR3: ASSEQFSGNTIY
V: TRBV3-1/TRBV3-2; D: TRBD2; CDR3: ASSQLGTRVTKETQY
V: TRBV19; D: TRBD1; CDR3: ATEQGSSGNTIY
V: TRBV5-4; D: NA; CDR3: ASSFRPEQPSPH
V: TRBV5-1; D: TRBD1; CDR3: ASSLTGGDYEQY
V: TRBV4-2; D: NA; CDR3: ASSQGTGLSPEAF
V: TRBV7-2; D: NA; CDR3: ASSFQGSGTEAF
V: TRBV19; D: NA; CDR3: ASSMEGHTEAF
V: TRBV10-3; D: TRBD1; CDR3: AISRGQQNTEAF
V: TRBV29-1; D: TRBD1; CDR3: SVEGDDRGRDTQY
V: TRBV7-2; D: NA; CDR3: ASSLGRGVDTEAF
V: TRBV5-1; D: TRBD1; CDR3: ASSSGQGVAEQY
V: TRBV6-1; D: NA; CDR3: ASSEDGGLTNSPLH
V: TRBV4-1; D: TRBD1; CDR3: ASSQDESGQGYEKLF
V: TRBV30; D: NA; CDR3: AKSGTQYGYT